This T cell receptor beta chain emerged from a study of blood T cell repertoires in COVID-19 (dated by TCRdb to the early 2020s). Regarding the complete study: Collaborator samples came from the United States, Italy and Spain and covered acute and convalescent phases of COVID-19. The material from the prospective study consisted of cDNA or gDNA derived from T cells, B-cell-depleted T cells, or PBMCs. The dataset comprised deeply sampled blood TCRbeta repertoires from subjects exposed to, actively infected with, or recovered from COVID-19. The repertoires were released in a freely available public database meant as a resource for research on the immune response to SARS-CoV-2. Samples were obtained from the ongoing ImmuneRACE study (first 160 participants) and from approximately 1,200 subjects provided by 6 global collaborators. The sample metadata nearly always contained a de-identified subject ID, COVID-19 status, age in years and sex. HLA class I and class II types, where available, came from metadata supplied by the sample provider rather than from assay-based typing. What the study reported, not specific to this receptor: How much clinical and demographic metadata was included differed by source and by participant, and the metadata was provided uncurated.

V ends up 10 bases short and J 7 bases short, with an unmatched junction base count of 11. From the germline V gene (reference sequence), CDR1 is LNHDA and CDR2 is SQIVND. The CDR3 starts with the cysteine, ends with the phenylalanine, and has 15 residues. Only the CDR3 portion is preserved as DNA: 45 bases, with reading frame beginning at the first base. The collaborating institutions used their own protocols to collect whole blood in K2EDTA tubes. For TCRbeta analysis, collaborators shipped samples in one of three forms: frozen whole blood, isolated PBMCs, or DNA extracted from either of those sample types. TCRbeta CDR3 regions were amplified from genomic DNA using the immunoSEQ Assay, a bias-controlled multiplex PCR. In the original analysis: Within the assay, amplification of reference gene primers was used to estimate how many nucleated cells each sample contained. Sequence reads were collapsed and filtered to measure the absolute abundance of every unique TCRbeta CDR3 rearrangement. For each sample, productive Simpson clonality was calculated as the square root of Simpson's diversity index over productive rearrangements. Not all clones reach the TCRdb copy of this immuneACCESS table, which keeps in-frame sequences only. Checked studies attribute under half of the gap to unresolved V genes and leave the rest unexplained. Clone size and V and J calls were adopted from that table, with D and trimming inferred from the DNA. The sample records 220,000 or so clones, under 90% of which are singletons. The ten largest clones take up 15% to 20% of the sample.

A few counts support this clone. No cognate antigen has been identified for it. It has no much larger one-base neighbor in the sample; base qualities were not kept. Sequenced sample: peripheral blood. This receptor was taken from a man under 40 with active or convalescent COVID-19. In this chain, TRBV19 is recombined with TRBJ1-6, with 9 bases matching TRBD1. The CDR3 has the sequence CATRDRVIENSPLHF. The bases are TGTGCCACCAGGGACAGGGTTATTGAAAATTCACCCCTCCACTTT. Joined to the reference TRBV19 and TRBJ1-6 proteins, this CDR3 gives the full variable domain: DGGITQSPKYLFRKEGQNVTLSCEQNLNHDAMYWYRQDPGQGLRLIYYSQIVNDFQKGDIAEGYSVSREKKESFPLTVTSAQKNPTAFYLCATRDRVIENSPLHFGNGTRLTVT.